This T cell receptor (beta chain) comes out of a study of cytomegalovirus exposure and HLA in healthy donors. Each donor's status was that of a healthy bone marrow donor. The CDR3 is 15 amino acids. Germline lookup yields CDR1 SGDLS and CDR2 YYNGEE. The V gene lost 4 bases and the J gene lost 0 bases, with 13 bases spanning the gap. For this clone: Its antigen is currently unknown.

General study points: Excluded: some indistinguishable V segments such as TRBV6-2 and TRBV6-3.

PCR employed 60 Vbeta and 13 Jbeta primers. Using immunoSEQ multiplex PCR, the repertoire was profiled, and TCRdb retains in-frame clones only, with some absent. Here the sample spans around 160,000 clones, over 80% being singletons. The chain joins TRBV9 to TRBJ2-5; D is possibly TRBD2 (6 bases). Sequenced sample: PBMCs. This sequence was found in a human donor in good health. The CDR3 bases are TGTGCCAGCAGCCCCGGACTAATGTACCAAGAGACCCAGTACTTC. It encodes CASSPGLMYQETQYF.